By sample share, the clone carrying this T cell receptor beta chain is medium-sized (0.01 to 0.1%). CDR3 length: 14 residues. Germline values: CDR1 SGHRS, CDR2 YFSETQ. With 0 bases removed from V and 5 bases from J, the gap between germline ends came to 8 bases. Source study methods: Reference gene primer amplification in the assay estimated nucleated cell counts. Produced via immunoSEQ multiplex PCR; TCRdb's table is partial and in-frame only. That table is the source of V, J and clone size, and D and trimming were worked out from the DNA. The sample lists some 96,000 clones, around nine tenths occurring once. This specimen belongs to a study of blood T cell repertoires in COVID-19. The overall study: Sites in the United States, Italy and Spain provided acute and convalescent COVID-19 samples.

The chain recombines TRBV5-1 with TRBJ2-2; D not certain. The sequence was collected from a man aged 50 to 60 with acute or convalescent COVID-19. The material sequenced was peripheral blood. CDR3 amino acids: CASSLATLTGELFF. In DNA, the CDR3 is TGCGCCAGCAGCTTGGCCACATTGACCGGGGAGCTGTTTTTT.